The entry below describes one TCR beta chain. The antigen is undetermined. The entry originates in a study of T cell responses to AZD1222 COVID-19 vaccine. Turning to the study itself: Second-dose timings of about 4 or about 12 weeks were pooled. Study outcomes and limitations: Vaccine-associated CD4 TCRs spanned spike, dominant at 160-218 and 743-854. Baseline seropositivity occurred in only a handful of AZD1222 recipients.

Germline CDR1 reads SQVTM; CDR2 reads ANQGSEA. CDR3 length: 11 amino acids. Trimming removed 7 bases from V and 12 bases from J; junction bases left unmatched: 7. The table came from immunoSEQ multiplex PCR; TCRdb's copy has only in-frame clones and leaves some out. Of some 50,000 clones in the sample, 84% were seen once. The chain links TRBV29-1 to TRBJ2-1, with 9 bases lining up with TRBD1. This receptor was taken from an adult in good health. The sample consisted of peripheral blood, taken on day 0 of AZD1222 vaccination. CDR3 DNA: TGCAGCGCCCTACAGGGGGCCTGGCAGTTCTTC. Protein sequence: CSALQGAWQFF.